These T cell receptor beta chains were read from a single sample in a study of T-cell memory formation after mild COVID-19. Via MiXCR, TCRdb re-called the 5' RACE reads, giving one row per CDR3 protein. The sample has about 500,000 distinct CDR3 sequences; about 20% are singletons. Sequencing input: PBMCs or a T cell subset sorted from them (not recorded which). The receptors come from an adult woman who had mild COVID-19 (a few samples of this study predate the infection). Cell type and time point are not known. Both conserved end residues are part of each CDR3. Each record gives: V gene, clone size, D gene, J gene, CDR3 protein, CDR3 DNA. D genes are given only for firm matches. Clone size, where shown, is once, few, many, or a class for clones that have expanded.

V gene: TRBV29-1
clone size: NA
D gene: TRBD2
J gene: TRBJ2-7
CDR3 protein: CSVAASGGYEQYF
CDR3 DNA: TGCAGCGTTGCGGCTAGCGGGGGATACGAGCAGTACTTC

V gene: TRBV12-3/TRBV12-4
clone size: few
D gene: NA
J gene: TRBJ2-7
CDR3 protein: CASSPNQGGEQYF
CDR3 DNA: TGTGCCAGCAGCCCAAATCAGGGGGGCGAGCAGTACTTC

V gene: TRBV7-2
clone size: NA
D gene: TRBD2
J gene: TRBJ2-3
CDR3 protein: CASSLRLAEVTDTQYF
CDR3 DNA: TGTGCCAGCAGCCTGCGACTAGCGGAGGTCACAGATACGCAGTATTTT

V gene: TRBV11-2
clone size: few
D gene: TRBD2
J gene: TRBJ2-7
CDR3 protein: CASSLFREGEQYF
CDR3 DNA: TGTGCCAGCAGCTTATTCAGGGAGGGGGAGCAGTACTTC

V gene: TRBV5-4
clone size: NA
D gene: NA
J gene: TRBJ1-2
CDR3 protein: CASSFDPGRDGYTF
CDR3 DNA: TGTGCCAGCAGCTTCGATCCAGGGCGCGATGGCTACACCTTC

V gene: TRBV7-8
clone size: many
D gene: NA
J gene: TRBJ2-7
CDR3 protein: CASSPPSAYEQYF
CDR3 DNA: TGTGCCAGCAGCCCCCCAAGTGCCTACGAGCAGTACTTC

V gene: TRBV24-1
clone size: few
D gene: NA
J gene: TRBJ2-2
CDR3 protein: CATSDRGTAGELFF
CDR3 DNA: TGTGCCACCAGTGACCGCGGGACGGCCGGGGAGCTGTTTTTT

V gene: TRBV24-1
clone size: few
D gene: NA
J gene: TRBJ2-7
CDR3 protein: CATSDLFYEQYF
CDR3 DNA: TGTGCCACCAGTGACCTGTTCTACGAGCAGTACTTC

V gene: TRBV5-5
clone size: NA
D gene: NA
J gene: TRBJ2-1
CDR3 protein: CASSLLFAVQFF
CDR3 DNA: TGTGCCAGCAGCTTGTTGTTCGCGGTGCAGTTCTTC

V gene: TRBV7-9
clone size: NA
D gene: NA
J gene: TRBJ2-1
CDR3 protein: CASLPSGSSYNEQFF
CDR3 DNA: TGTGCCAGCTTACCCTCGGGGAGCTCCTACAATGAGCAGTTCTTC

V gene: TRBV25-1
clone size: NA
D gene: NA
J gene: TRBJ2-1
CDR3 protein: CASSEIGTSKFF
CDR3 DNA: TGTGCCAGCAGTGAAATTGGTACATCGAAGTTCTTC

V gene: TRBV7-2
clone size: few
D gene: NA
J gene: TRBJ2-2
CDR3 protein: CASVGSLNTGELFF
CDR3 DNA: TGTGCCAGCGTAGGGAGCCTGAACACCGGGGAGCTGTTTTTT

V gene: TRBV5-1
clone size: NA
D gene: NA
J gene: TRBJ2-5
CDR3 protein: CASSSPATRDSETQYF
CDR3 DNA: TGCGCCAGCAGCTCACCTGCGACTAGGGACAGTGAGACCCAGTACTTC

V gene: TRBV5-1
clone size: NA
D gene: NA
J gene: TRBJ1-4
CDR3 protein: CASSIARGNLAKLFF
CDR3 DNA: TGCGCCAGCAGCATCGCCCGGGGCAATTTGGCCAAACTGTTTTTT

V gene: TRBV7-2
clone size: NA
D gene: NA
J gene: TRBJ2-1
CDR3 protein: CASSLEGRVDEQFF
CDR3 DNA: TGTGCCAGCAGCTTAGAGGGCAGGGTCGATGAGCAGTTCTTC

V gene: TRBV12-3/TRBV12-4
clone size: once
D gene: TRBD1
J gene: TRBJ1-6
CDR3 protein: CASSHGTGISSYNSPLHF
CDR3 DNA: TGTGCCAGCAGCCACGGGACAGGAATAAGCTCCTATAATTCACCCCTCCACTTT

V gene: TRBV6-5
clone size: few
D gene: NA
J gene: TRBJ2-7
CDR3 protein: CASSTRRTSIYEQYF
CDR3 DNA: TGTGCCAGCAGTACACGCCGGACATCGATTTACGAGCAGTACTTC

V gene: TRBV2
clone size: few
D gene: NA
J gene: TRBJ2-7
CDR3 protein: CASQRSGYEQYF
CDR3 DNA: TGTGCCAGCCAACGATCAGGCTACGAGCAGTACTTC

V gene: TRBV6-6
clone size: few
D gene: TRBD2
J gene: TRBJ2-1
CDR3 protein: CASSYHHTSALEGGEQFF
CDR3 DNA: TGTGCCAGCAGTTACCATCATACTAGCGCCTTGGAGGGAGGTGAGCAGTTCTTC

V gene: TRBV29-1
clone size: NA
D gene: NA
J gene: TRBJ2-7
CDR3 protein: CSVGDLIYEQYF
CDR3 DNA: TGCAGCGTTGGGGACTTAATCTACGAGCAGTACTTC

V gene: TRBV4-1
clone size: NA
D gene: TRBD1
J gene: TRBJ1-5
CDR3 protein: CASSQGGQLHF
CDR3 DNA: TGCGCCAGCAGCCAAGGGGGACAGCTGCATTTT

V gene: TRBV5-1
clone size: few
D gene: TRBD1
J gene: TRBJ1-2
CDR3 protein: CASSPGQNPGYGYTF
CDR3 DNA: TGCGCCAGCAGCCCGGGACAGAACCCCGGCTATGGCTACACCTTC

V gene: TRBV12-3/TRBV12-4
clone size: NA
D gene: NA
J gene: TRBJ1-5
CDR3 protein: CASSYRGAYSNQPQHF
CDR3 DNA: TGTGCCAGCAGTTATCGAGGGGCTTATAGCAATCAGCCCCAGCATTTT

V gene: TRBV12-3/TRBV12-4
clone size: few
D gene: TRBD1
J gene: TRBJ1-2
CDR3 protein: CASSAPGQGLDGYTF
CDR3 DNA: TGTGCCAGCAGCGCTCCGGGACAGGGCTTAGATGGCTACACCTTC

V gene: TRBV29-1
clone size: few
D gene: NA
J gene: TRBJ1-4
CDR3 protein: CSVVVQSNEKLFF
CDR3 DNA: TGCAGCGTTGTAGTACAGTCTAATGAAAAACTGTTTTTT

V gene: TRBV3-1
clone size: few
D gene: TRBD2
J gene: TRBJ2-3
CDR3 protein: CASSARLAGGPHTQYF
CDR3 DNA: TGTGCCAGCAGCGCACGACTAGCGGGGGGACCCCATACGCAGTATTTT

V gene: TRBV20-1
clone size: few
D gene: NA
J gene: TRBJ2-7
CDR3 protein: CSARDPRGQFYEQYF
CDR3 DNA: TGCAGTGCTAGAGATCCCCGGGGGCAGTTCTACGAGCAGTACTTC

V gene: TRBV7-3
clone size: NA
D gene: TRBD2
J gene: TRBJ2-3
CDR3 protein: CASSLSGGSDYTQYF
CDR3 DNA: TGTGCCAGCAGCCTTAGCGGGGGGTCCGATTATACGCAGTATTTT

V gene: TRBV7-2
clone size: many
D gene: NA
J gene: TRBJ1-5
CDR3 protein: CASSLEWNQPQHF
CDR3 DNA: TGTGCCAGCAGCTTAGAATGGAATCAGCCCCAGCATTTT

V gene: TRBV7-2
clone size: NA
D gene: TRBD1
J gene: TRBJ1-4
CDR3 protein: CASSLGRGLGEKLFF
CDR3 DNA: TGTGCCAGCAGCTTAGGGAGGGGGCTAGGGGAAAAACTGTTTTTT

V gene: TRBV15
clone size: NA
D gene: NA
J gene: TRBJ2-2
CDR3 protein: CATSRDRLAGELFF
CDR3 DNA: TGTGCCACCAGCAGAGATCGGCTAGCTGGGGAGCTGTTTTTT

V gene: TRBV12-3/TRBV12-4
clone size: few
D gene: TRBD1
J gene: TRBJ2-1
CDR3 protein: CASSPRDRVYNEQFF
CDR3 DNA: TGTGCCAGCAGTCCCAGGGACAGGGTATACAATGAGCAGTTCTTC

V gene: TRBV12-3/TRBV12-4
clone size: NA
D gene: TRBD2
J gene: TRBJ2-4
CDR3 protein: CASSSGGALAKNIQYF
CDR3 DNA: TGTGCCAGCTCTAGCGGGGGGGCCCTAGCCAAAAACATTCAGTACTTC

V gene: TRBV7-2
clone size: NA
D gene: NA
J gene: TRBJ1-1
CDR3 protein: CASSLDSGRKAFF
CDR3 DNA: TGTGCCAGCAGCTTAGATTCGGGTCGGAAAGCTTTCTTT

V gene: TRBV30
clone size: NA
D gene: NA
J gene: TRBJ2-7
CDR3 protein: CAWRRGPSYEQYF
CDR3 DNA: TGTGCCTGGAGAAGGGGACCCTCCTACGAGCAGTACTTC

V gene: TRBV19
clone size: few
D gene: NA
J gene: TRBJ1-2
CDR3 protein: CASSIGSVGRVYGYTF
CDR3 DNA: TGTGCCAGTAGTATAGGTTCGGTCGGACGGGTCTATGGCTACACCTTC

V gene: TRBV4-1
clone size: few
D gene: TRBD2
J gene: TRBJ2-5
CDR3 protein: CASSQGGLALETQYF
CDR3 DNA: TGCGCCAGCAGCCAAGGAGGACTAGCGTTGGAGACCCAGTACTTC

V gene: TRBV7-9
clone size: NA
D gene: TRBD2
J gene: TRBJ2-3
CDR3 protein: CASSPGLAAGDTQYF
CDR3 DNA: TGTGCCAGCAGTCCGGGACTAGCGGCTGGAGATACGCAGTATTTT

V gene: TRBV5-6
clone size: few
D gene: NA
J gene: TRBJ1-3
CDR3 protein: CASSFDGGNTIYF
CDR3 DNA: TGTGCCAGCAGCTTCGACGGTGGAAACACCATATATTTT

V gene: TRBV6-5
clone size: many
D gene: TRBD1
J gene: TRBJ2-7
CDR3 protein: CASSPRRDRYYEQYF
CDR3 DNA: TGTGCCAGCAGTCCTCGGAGGGACAGGTACTACGAGCAGTACTTC

V gene: TRBV5-1
clone size: NA
D gene: TRBD1
J gene: TRBJ1-4
CDR3 protein: CASSLGDRGPEKLFF
CDR3 DNA: TGCGCCAGCAGCTTGGGGGACAGGGGTCCCGAAAAACTGTTTTTT

V gene: TRBV5-1
clone size: NA
D gene: TRBD1
J gene: TRBJ1-1
CDR3 protein: CASSFRPGQGDTEAFF
CDR3 DNA: TGCGCCAGCAGCTTTAGACCGGGACAGGGGGACACTGAAGCTTTCTTT

V gene: TRBV5-5
clone size: few
D gene: NA
J gene: TRBJ2-2
CDR3 protein: CASSRETEPTSPELFF
CDR3 DNA: TGTGCCAGCAGCCGGGAGACAGAGCCTACCTCTCCCGAGCTGTTTTTT

V gene: TRBV4-1
clone size: few
D gene: NA
J gene: TRBJ2-1
CDR3 protein: CASSRFRDLPYNEQFF
CDR3 DNA: TGCGCCAGCAGCCGTTTCCGGGACTTGCCATACAATGAGCAGTTCTTC

V gene: TRBV3-1
clone size: once
D gene: NA
J gene: TRBJ2-3
CDR3 protein: CASILALTEDTQYF
CDR3 DNA: TGTGCCAGCATCTTGGCCCTGACGGAAGATACGCAGTATTTT

V gene: TRBV11-2
clone size: NA
D gene: TRBD1
J gene: TRBJ1-2
CDR3 protein: CASRTGGGYGYTF
CDR3 DNA: TGTGCCAGCAGAACAGGGGGTGGCTATGGCTACACCTTC

V gene: TRBV6-5
clone size: NA
D gene: NA
J gene: TRBJ1-2
CDR3 protein: CASRPLPGTENYGYTF
CDR3 DNA: TGTGCCAGCAGGCCGCTTCCCGGGACGGAGAACTATGGCTACACCTTC

V gene: TRBV6-4
clone size: few
D gene: TRBD1
J gene: TRBJ2-3
CDR3 protein: CASSDSQGVTDTQYF
CDR3 DNA: TGTGCCAGCAGTGACTCACAGGGGGTGACAGATACGCAGTATTTT

V gene: TRBV11-3
clone size: NA
D gene: TRBD1
J gene: TRBJ2-2
CDR3 protein: CASSGRQGAAGELFF
CDR3 DNA: TGTGCCAGCAGCGGGCGACAGGGGGCCGCCGGGGAGCTGTTTTTT

V gene: TRBV15
clone size: NA
D gene: TRBD2
J gene: TRBJ2-1
CDR3 protein: CATSRAQGLAYNEQFF
CDR3 DNA: TGTGCCACCAGCAGAGCCCAGGGACTAGCATACAATGAGCAGTTCTTC

V gene: TRBV7-9
clone size: NA
D gene: NA
J gene: TRBJ1-1
CDR3 protein: CASTQALVTEAFF
CDR3 DNA: TGTGCCAGCACCCAAGCGTTGGTGACTGAAGCTTTCTTT

V gene: TRBV29-1
clone size: many
D gene: NA
J gene: TRBJ1-1
CDR3 protein: CSALVELNTEAFF
CDR3 DNA: TGCAGCGCCCTTGTGGAACTTAACACTGAAGCTTTCTTT